Here is one TCR beta chain with its context. The record originates from a study of blood T cell repertoires in COVID-19. Overall study context: Samples taken during acute and convalescent COVID-19 were collected in the United States, Italy and Spain. Sources were T cells, B-cell-depleted T cells, or PBMCs; the material itself was cDNA or gDNA.

The V end lost 4 bases, the J end lost 2 bases, and 9 bases lay between the germline ends. The length of the CDR3 is 14 residues. CDR1 is KGHSH and CDR2 is LQKENI in the germline V gene. The method was immunoSEQ multiplex PCR; TCRdb's version includes in-frame clones alone and lacks a portion of them. The data show 15,000 or so clones, more than 75% seen once. The V call is TRBV18, the J call TRBJ1-3; possible D gene TRBD1, 6 bases. This receptor was identified in a human donor in a cohort sampled during active COVID-19. The sample taken for sequencing was peripheral blood. Here the CDR3 DNA reads TGTGCCAGCTCACAAAACAGGGCTGGAAACACCATATATTTT. Protein product: CASSQNRAGNTIYF.